The T cell receptor beta chain under discussion was sequenced for a study of cytomegalovirus exposure and HLA in healthy donors. Vbeta (60) and Jbeta (13) primers were used in the PCR. The assay was immunoSEQ multiplex PCR, and TCRdb's table has in-frame clones only and misses some. This sample has over 200,000 clones; around four fifths occur once, and the top ten carry roughly 0.58%. This sequence was found in a woman between 40 and 50 years old in good health and CMV-seronegative. The sequencing sample was made of PBMCs.

CDR3 region: CASSAHVIANYGYTF. The CDR3 nucleotides are TGTGCCAGCAGCGCTCACGTAATAGCTAACTATGGCTACACCTTC. V gene TRBV9 combines with J gene TRBJ1-2; no firm D call. This CDR3 region has 15 residues. V was cut by 3 bases and J by 0 bases, with 12 bases left in between. CDR1 is SGDLS and CDR2 is YYNGEE in the germline V gene.